This record concerns one TCR beta chain sequence. These data are taken from a study of blood T cell repertoires in COVID-19. About the research overall: The analysed material was cDNA or gDNA that came from T cells, B-cell-depleted T cells, or PBMCs.

Clones were read by immunoSEQ multiplex PCR, and TCRdb kept only the in-frame ones, dropping some. The sample lists more than 90,000 clones, about nine tenths occurring once. CDR3 length equals 13 residues. The germline V and J ends were trimmed by 5 bases and 6 bases, with 12 bases remaining between them. Germline assignment: CDR1 SNHLY and CDR2 FYNNEI. The sequencing sample was made of peripheral blood. This rearrangement joins TRBV2 to TRBJ2-3, with a tentative D call TRBD2 (5 bases). The receptor was derived from a man aged 65 to 85 who had recovered from COVID-19. This CDR3 reads CASSKDGEDTQYF. The CDR3 nucleotides read TGTGCCAGCAGTAAGGACGGGGAGGATACGCAGTATTTT.